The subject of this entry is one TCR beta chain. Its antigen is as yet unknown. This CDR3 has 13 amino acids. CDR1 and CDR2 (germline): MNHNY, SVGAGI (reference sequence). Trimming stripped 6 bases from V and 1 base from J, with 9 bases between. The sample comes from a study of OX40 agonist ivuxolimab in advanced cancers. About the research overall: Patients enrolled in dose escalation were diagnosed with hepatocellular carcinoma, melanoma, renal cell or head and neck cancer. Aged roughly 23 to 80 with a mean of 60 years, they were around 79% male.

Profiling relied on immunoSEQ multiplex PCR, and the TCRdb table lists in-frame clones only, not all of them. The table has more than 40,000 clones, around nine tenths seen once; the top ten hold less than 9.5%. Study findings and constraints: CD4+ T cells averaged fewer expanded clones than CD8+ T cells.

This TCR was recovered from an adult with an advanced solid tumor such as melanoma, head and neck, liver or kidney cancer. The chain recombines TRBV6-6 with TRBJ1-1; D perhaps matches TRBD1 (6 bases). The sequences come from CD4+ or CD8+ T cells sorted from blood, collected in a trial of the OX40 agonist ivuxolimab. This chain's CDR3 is CASRATGNTEAFF. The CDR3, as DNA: TGTGCCAGCAGAGCGACAGGGAACACTGAAGCTTTCTTT.